Presented here are 11 T cell receptor beta chains from one specimen sequenced in a study of T cells in Graves' hyperthyroidism and ophthalmopathy. Amplification yielded TCR beta CDR3 regions, with RNA transcripts as the source. Researchers ran a first-round RT-PCR on the TCR CDR3 using the HTBI primer set. TCRdb independently ran MiXCR on the multiplex PCR reads; one entry per CDR3 protein. The profile covers approximately 630,000 distinct CDR3 sequences, with roughly 17% appearing a single time and approximately 3.8% taken by the ten largest. Sequencing was performed on blood. These receptor sequences come from a woman between 25 and 40 years old with Graves' hyperthyroidism.

This clonotype occurred many times. The chain is built from TRBV12-3 or TRBV12-4 and TRBJ2-1; maybe TRBD1 (6 bases). The CDR3 runs 14 residues. V gave up 0 bases and J gave up 9 bases, with 12 bases separating them. The chain's CDR3 is CASSLAGHRAEQFF. The CDR3 nucleotides are TGTGCCAGCAGTTTAGCGGGACATCGGGCTGAGCAGTTCTTC.

This clonotype occurred many times. V usage is TRBV12-5 and J usage is TRBJ2-1, with D tentatively TRBD1 or TRBD2 (6 bases each). The CDR3 is made up of 18 amino acids. The germline V gene has CDR1 LGHNT and CDR2 FRNRAP. Trimming shortened V by 2 bases and J by 7 bases, and 24 bases separated the two germline ends. CDR3 DNA: TGTGCTAGTGGTTTGAGGGCTTGGGGCCAAGTAGGGGGGAATGAGCAGTTCTTC. Its translation is CASGLRAWGQVGGNEQFF.

The CDR3 DNA reads as TGCAGCAGGCGGGGGATATACAATCAGCCCCAGCATTTT. It translates to CSRRGIYNQPQHF. The chain carries TRBV29-1 and TRBJ1-5, with D maybe TRBD1 (5 bases). The CDR3 length is 13 residues. The V and J ends lost 8 bases and 3 bases respectively, with 14 bases between them. Germline V lookup: CDR1 SQVTM, CDR2 ANQGSEA.

The CDR3 sequence is CATSRDDGRREQYF. CDR3 nucleotides: TGTGCCACCAGCAGAGATGATGGGCGTCGCGAGCAGTACTTC. The V gene is TRBV15, the J gene TRBJ2-7; no firm D call. The ends were cut back, 0 bases at V and 6 bases at J, with 12 bases in the middle. There are 14 residues in the CDR3. The germline gives CDR1 LNHNV, CDR2 YYDKDF (reference sequence).

Concerning this clonotype: Here the CDR3 omits its conserved ending phenylalanine or tryptophan, so a read error is the likely source. V and J are TRBV19 and TRBJ1-1; D unclear. The CDR3 sequence is 13 residues long. Trimming removed 1 base from V and 1 base from J, with 4 bases in between. Germline CDR1 and CDR2: LNHDA and SQIVND (reference sequence). The DNA of the CDR3 is TGTGCCAGTAGTATAGGACAGAACACTGAAGCTTTCGTT. It yields the protein CASSIGQNTEAFV.

The chain is built from TRBV27 and TRBJ1-2; D remains unclear. The CDR3 runs 13 residues. Germline V gene data show CDR1 as MNHEY and CDR2 as SMNVEV (reference sequence). Trimming stripped 6 bases from V and 8 bases from J, with 16 bases between. CDR3 nucleotide sequence: TGTGCCAGCAGGGGTGTCTCTTGGGAGGGCTACACCTTC. It is translated as CASRGVSWEGYTF.

With regard to this clonotype: A much larger clone differs by one base, so this may be a read error. V and J are TRBV6-1 and TRBJ2-3, with 8 bases matching TRBD1. There are 14 residues in the CDR3. Germline-derived CDR1 and CDR2 are MNHNS and SASEGT. V gave up 7 bases and J gave up 2 bases; unmatched junction bases: 5. In DNA form, the CDR3 reads TGTGCCAGCACCGGACAGGGTCCCACAGATACGCAGTATTTT. Its protein product is CASTGQGPTDTQYF.

This chain links TRBV19 with TRBJ2-3; D not certain. With 7 bases removed from V and 0 bases from J, the gap between germline ends came to 5 bases. Germline V CDR1 and CDR2: LNHDA, SQIVND (reference sequence). The CDR3 is made up of 12 amino acids. DNA for the CDR3: TGTGCCAGTATGTCTAGCACAGATACGCAGTATTTT. This gives the protein CASMSSTDTQYF.

This clonotype was recorded many times. The chain uses TRBV6-1 and TRBJ2-2; unclear D gene. CDR1 is MNHNS and CDR2 is SASEGT in the germline V gene. The CDR3 covers 14 residues. V was shortened by 6 bases and J by 4 bases, with 12 bases between the two germline ends. This chain's CDR3 is CASSAYLTTGELFF. CDR3 bases: TGTGCCAGCAGCGCCTATTTGACCACCGGGGAGCTGTTTTTT.

The chain recombines TRBV6-6 with TRBJ1-2; D call uncertain. Germline CDR1 and CDR2: MNHNY and SVGAGI (reference sequence). V was cut by 0 bases and J by 0 bases, with 8 bases left in between. The CDR3 extends over 15 amino acids. CDR3 in amino acids: CASSYSRAANYGYTF. DNA of the CDR3: TGTGCCAGCAGTTACTCCAGAGCAGCTAACTATGGCTACACCTTC.

The rearrangement links TRBV29-1 to TRBJ2-7, with D unresolved. The germline V gene encodes CDR1 SQVTM and CDR2 ANQGSEA. The CDR3 is 13 residues long. Trimming removed 4 bases from V and 4 bases from J, with 14 bases in between. The CDR3 DNA reads as TGCAGCGTTGTTTCGAGGTTCGGATACGAGCAGTACTTC. Encoded protein: CSVVSRFGYEQYF.